Included here is one T cell receptor (beta chain) sequence, with context. The data belong to a study of blood T cell repertoires in COVID-19. Study details: The origin of the acute and convalescent COVID-19 samples was the United States, Italy and Spain.

Authors' methods: Researchers report that nucleated cell counts were estimated from reference gene primer amplification. Some clones are missing from TCRdb's copy, which holds only in-frame ones; the method was immunoSEQ multiplex PCR. That table gives V, J and clone size, and the DNA gave D and trimming. The repertoire holds fewer than 250,000 clones, less than 80% seen once, with over 10% in the top ten. Sequences were obtained from peripheral blood. The TCR was taken from a woman aged 45-60 years with acute or convalescent COVID-19.

As DNA, the CDR3 is TGTGCCAGCAGTTACGGGCAGGCCACTGAAGCTTTCTTT. It specifies CASSYGQATEAFF. V and J are TRBV6-2 or TRBV6-3 and TRBJ1-1; no clear D. Germline CDR1 MNHEY, CDR2 SVGEGT. Trimming took off 2 bases at V and 4 bases at J, with 8 bases between the two ends. The CDR3 loop spans 13 amino acids.